This T cell receptor beta chain was identified during a study of T cell responses to AZD1222 COVID-19 vaccine. TCRdb's copy holds only in-frame clones and misses some; the assay was immunoSEQ multiplex PCR. The sample lists around 120,000 clones, roughly 91% occurring once. Findings of the study overall: Only after the peak T cell response were repertoires sampled. The sample set comprised mostly white British donors with more females, and clonal diversity was possibly underestimated. Spike-wide vaccine-associated CD4 TCRs dominated at 160-218 and 743-854.

This clone was seen once. Its antigen is currently unknown. This CDR3 has 13 amino acids. Trimming stripped 1 base from V and 9 bases from J, with 10 bases between. Germline V gene data show CDR1 as SGHAT and CDR2 as FQNNGV. The input for sequencing was peripheral blood, taken 28 days after the second AZD1222 dose. The V gene is TRBV11-2, the J gene TRBJ2-1, with D uncertain. The TCR originated in an adult who received the AZD1222 COVID-19 vaccine. The CDR3 spells CASSLGVSGEQFF. DNA for the CDR3: TGTGCCAGCAGCTTAGGTGTTAGTGGTGAGCAGTTCTTC.